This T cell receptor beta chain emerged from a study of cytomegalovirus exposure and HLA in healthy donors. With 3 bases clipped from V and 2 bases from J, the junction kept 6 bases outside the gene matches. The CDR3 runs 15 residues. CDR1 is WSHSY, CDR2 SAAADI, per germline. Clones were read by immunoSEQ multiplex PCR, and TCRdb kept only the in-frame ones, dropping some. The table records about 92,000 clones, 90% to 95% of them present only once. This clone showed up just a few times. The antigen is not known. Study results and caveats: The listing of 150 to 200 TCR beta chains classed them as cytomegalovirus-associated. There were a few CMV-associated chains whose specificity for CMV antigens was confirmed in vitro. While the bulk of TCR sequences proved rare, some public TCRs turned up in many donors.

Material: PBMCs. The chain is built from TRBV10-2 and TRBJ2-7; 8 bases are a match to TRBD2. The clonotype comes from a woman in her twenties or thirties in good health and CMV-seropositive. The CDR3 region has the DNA TGCGCCAGCAGTGAAACTAGCGGAAACCCCTACGAGCAGTACTTC. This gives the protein CASSETSGNPYEQYF.